The 26 T cell receptor beta chains below were found in one sample sequenced in a study of cytomegalovirus exposure and HLA in healthy donors (TCRdb year 2017). The protocol used for the library was the immunoSEQ multiplex PCR assay. The multiplex PCR relied on a mix of 60 forward primers for TCR Vbeta segments and 13 reverse primers for TCR Jbeta segments. The clones in this table, taken by TCRdb from immuneACCESS, are in-frame only. Not every clone is retained; where verified, under half of the shortfall comes from an unresolved V gene, and the cause of the rest is unknown. The sample includes 110,000 to 150,000 clones, with 70% to 85% observed a single time. Around 2% of the sample is held by the ten biggest clonotypes. What was sequenced was PBMCs. The receptor source for this set is a woman aged 40 to 50 in good health and CMV-seronegative.

The V call is TRBV5-4, the J call TRBJ2-3; D gene uncertain. V lost 0 bases and J lost 1, with 12 bases in between. This CDR3 is built from 16 residues. The germline CDR1 and CDR2 sequences are SGHNT and YYREEE (reference sequence). The CDR3 DNA is TGTGCCAGCAGCTTGGCACAGTCGAGAGGCACAGATACGCAGTATTTT. It is translated as CASSLAQSRGTDTQYF.

As for this clone: The same CDR3 arises from other DNA sequences in this sample as well. The chain recombines TRBV5-1 with TRBJ1-3; TRBD1 matches 9 bases. This CDR3 has 14 residues. Germline-derived CDR1 and CDR2 are SGHRS and YFSETQ. The V gene end was trimmed by 4 bases and the J gene end by 4 bases; junction bases not matched to a gene: 3. The CDR3 coding sequence is TGCGCCAGCAGCCTTGGACAGGGGGGAAACACCATATATTTT. Amino acid sequence: CASSLGQGGNTIYF.

The gene calls are TRBV11-2 and TRBJ2-6; 14 bases line up with TRBD2. Germline trimming cut 5 bases from V and 3 bases from J; bases unmatched to any gene: 3. Looked up from germline, CDR1 is SGHAT and CDR2 is FQNNGV. The CDR3 runs to 17 residues. This chain's CDR3 is CASSGTSGRLGANVLTF. CDR3 nucleotides: TGTGCCAGCAGCGGGACTAGCGGGAGACTTGGGGCCAACGTCCTGACTTTC.

The rearrangement links TRBV19 to TRBJ1-4, with D perhaps TRBD1 (5 bases). Looked up from germline, CDR1 is LNHDA and CDR2 is SQIVND (reference sequence). V shed 7 bases and J shed 0 bases, with 15 bases lying between them. This CDR3 contains 16 residues. The chain's CDR3 is CASNDRGLATNEKLFF. In nucleotides, the CDR3 is TGTGCCAGTAACGACAGAGGATTGGCAACTAATGAAAAACTGTTTTTT. Full variable domain (remainder filled in from reference TRBV19 and TRBJ1-4): DGGITQSPKYLFRKEGQNVTLSCEQNLNHDAMYWYRQDPGQGLRLIYYSQIVNDFQKGDIAEGYSVSREKKESFPLTVTSAQKNPTAFYLCASNDRGLATNEKLFFGSGTQLSVL.

The V and J genes are TRBV7-9 and TRBJ2-7; D gene ambiguous. CDR3 length equals 11 residues. V was pared by 4 bases and J by 5 bases, with 6 bases between. Germline loops: CDR1 SEHNR, CDR2 FQNEAQ (reference sequence). The CDR3 DNA reads TGTGCCAGCAGCTATGAGGACGAGCAGTACTTC. Translated, it gives CASSYEDEQYF.

The DNA for the CDR3 is TGTGCCAGCAGCTCCACCTGGGGGCCAAGAGGAAACACCATATATTTT. It yields the protein CASSSTWGPRGNTIYF. The genes are TRBV7-9 and TRBJ1-3; tentatively, D is TRBD1 (6 bases). The CDR3 is 16 residues long. CDR1 is SEHNR and CDR2 is FQNEAQ in the germline V gene (reference sequence). V lost 4 bases and J lost 4, with 17 bases in between.

The sample holds one count of this clone. The V and J genes are TRBV11-1 and TRBJ1-1, with 9 bases identical to TRBD1. CDR3 length: 18 amino acids. The germline V gene encodes CDR1 SGHAT and CDR2 FQDESV (reference sequence). V gave up 4 bases and J gave up 0 bases; unmatched junction bases: 12. The CDR3 region is CASSSRGVTGGMNTEAFF. CDR3 coding DNA: TGTGCCAGCAGCTCCCGAGGGGTGACAGGGGGGATGAACACTGAAGCTTTCTTT. Supplemented by reference TRBV11-1 and TRBJ1-1, the full variable domain reads EAEVAQSPRYKITEKSQAVAFWCDPISGHATLYWYRQILGQGPELLVQFQDESVVDDSQLPKDRFSAERLKGVDSTLKIQPAELGDSAMYLCASSSRGVTGGMNTEAFFGQGTRLTVV.

V gene TRBV28 combines with J gene TRBJ2-2; D may be TRBD1 (6 bases). The germline V gene has CDR1 MDHEN and CDR2 SYDVKM. This CDR3 contains 15 residues. V lost 4 bases to trimming and J lost 1 base, with 10 bases between them. CDR3 residues: CASSSGALNTGELFF. Written as DNA, the CDR3 is TGTGCCAGCAGTTCAGGGGCCTTGAACACCGGGGAGCTGTTTTTT.

The J gene is TRBJ2-1, the V gene TRBV7-3; 10 bases agree with TRBD2. The CDR3 sequence is 15 residues long. The trim removed 5 bases at V and 7 bases at J, leaving 8 bases unmatched. Germline V gene lookup returns CDR1 SGHTA and CDR2 FQGTGA. The CDR3, as DNA: TGTGCCAGCAGCGCCCCGGGACTAGCGAGGAATGAGCAGTTCTTC. This encodes CASSAPGLARNEQFF.

This sequence joins TRBV7-2 and TRBJ2-1; 9 bases agree with TRBD2. The V gene end was trimmed by 1 base and the J gene end by 7 bases; junction bases not matched to a gene: 11. Germline assignment: CDR1 SGHTA and CDR2 FQGNSA. The length of the CDR3 is 17 residues. CDR3 sequence reads: CASSLVASGVAGNEQFF. CDR3 coding DNA: TGTGCCAGCAGCTTAGTCGCTAGCGGGGTTGCCGGGAATGAGCAGTTCTTC.

The chain joins TRBV10-3 to TRBJ2-7; 8 positions agree with TRBD1. Germline lookup yields CDR1 ENHRY and CDR2 SYGVKD. The CDR3 is 13 amino acids. The junction had 4 bases not matched to a gene; V was cut back by 6 bases and J by 3 bases. DNA of the CDR3: TGTGCCATCAGGCAGGGGGCCGGCTACGAGCAGTACTTC. It is translated as CAIRQGAGYEQYF.

A single count supports this clone. V gene TRBV6-5 combines with J gene TRBJ2-7; 7 nucleotides match TRBD2. The germline V gene encodes CDR1 MNHEY and CDR2 SVGAGI. V shed 2 bases and J 5 bases; nucleotides not matched to a gene: 6. CDR3 length: 14 residues. DNA of the CDR3: TGTGCCAGCAGTTACGGGAGGGAGTGGGACGAGCAGTACTTC. Its translation: CASSYGREWDEQYF.

The V call is TRBV7-2, the J call TRBJ1-2; the D is unclear. V was cut by 2 bases and J by 7 bases, with 14 bases left in between. This CDR3 region has 14 residues. Germline lookup yields CDR1 SGHTA and CDR2 FQGNSA. In DNA, the CDR3 is TGTGCCAGCAGCTTAAGGCGGAGTCCGACTGGCTACACCTTC. Protein sequence: CASSLRRSPTGYTF. The complete variable domain, with remaining parts taken from reference TRBV7-2 and TRBJ1-2, reads GAGVSQSPSNKVTEKGKDVELRCDPISGHTALYWYRQSLGQGLEFLIYFQGNSAPDKSGLPSDRFSAERTGGSVSTLTIQRTQQEDSAVYLCASSLRRSPTGYTFGSGTRLTVV.

This sequence joins TRBV11-2 and TRBJ2-1; TRBD1 matches 8 bases. Trimming took 5 bases from V and 7 from J; bases not matched to a gene: 10. The V gene's germline CDR1 is SGHAT and CDR2 FQNNGV. The CDR3 loop spans 15 amino acids. CDR3 bases: TGTGCCAGCAGCCGAATCAGGGGGCGCGTGAATGAGCAGTTCTTC. Protein product: CASSRIRGRVNEQFF.

This clone was observed once. The V and J genes are TRBV11-2 and TRBJ1-1; D not resolved. The CDR3 consists of 14 residues. Trimming pared 5 bases from V and 1 base from J, leaving 11 bases between. Germline lookup yields CDR1 SGHAT and CDR2 FQNNGV. The CDR3 region is CASSPGLKNTEAFF. For the CDR3, the DNA is TGTGCCAGCAGCCCCGGACTAAAGAACACTGAAGCTTTCTTT.

The chain recombines TRBV2 with TRBJ2-7; maybe TRBD1 (5 bases). The V end lost 8 bases, the J end lost 2 bases, and 7 bases lay between the germline ends. Germline CDR1 and CDR2: SNHLY and FYNNEI. The CDR3 extends over 11 amino acids. Here the CDR3 DNA reads TGTGCCAGCGGGGCAGCCTACGAGCAGTACTTC. Translating it yields CASGAAYEQYF.

This clone occurred a few times. The rearrangement uses TRBV27 and TRBJ1-6, with D perhaps matching TRBD1 (6 bases). There are 14 residues in the CDR3. Looked up from germline, CDR1 is MNHEY and CDR2 is SMNVEV (reference sequence). Trimming took off 4 bases at V and 8 bases at J, with 12 bases between the two ends. The DNA of the CDR3 is TGTGCCAGCAGTTCTGACAGGTTTTATTCACCCCTCCACTTT. This codes for CASSSDRFYSPLHF.

The chain uses TRBV27 and TRBJ1-6; D is possibly TRBD1 (6 bases). The CDR3 loop spans 13 amino acids. The germline V gene encodes CDR1 MNHEY and CDR2 SMNVEV (reference sequence). Trimming stripped 6 bases from V and 6 bases from J, with 9 bases between. The DNA for the CDR3 is TGTGCCAGCAGCCTACAGGGTAATTCACCCCTCCACTTT. It is translated as CASSLQGNSPLHF.

This sequence joins TRBV7-2 and TRBJ2-3; D gene unclear. CDR1 SGHTA and CDR2 FQGNSA come from the germline V gene. This CDR3 spans 16 amino acids. The V gene lost 1 base and the J gene lost 3 bases, with 14 bases spanning the gap. CDR3 residues: CASSLELAVPTDTQYF. The CDR3 nucleotides read TGTGCCAGCAGCTTAGAGTTGGCGGTCCCTACAGATACGCAGTATTTT.

The V call is TRBV19, the J call TRBJ2-2; D remains unclear. CDR3 size: 15 residues. V was pared by 3 bases and J by 1 base, with 9 bases between. Germline assignment: CDR1 LNHDA and CDR2 SQIVND (reference sequence). The CDR3 bases are TGTGCCAGTAGTATCACGTTCGGGAACACCGGGGAGCTGTTTTTT. This codes for CASSITFGNTGELFF.

The genes are TRBV4-1 and TRBJ2-3; D may be TRBD2 (5 bases). The V gene lost 1 base and the J gene lost 7 bases, with 6 bases spanning the gap. Germline CDR1 MGHRA, CDR2 YSYEKL. The CDR3 spans 12 residues. This chain's CDR3 is CASSQVANTQYF. Written as DNA, the CDR3 is TGCGCCAGCAGCCAAGTAGCGAATACGCAGTATTTT.

There are a few counts of this clone. This chain connects TRBV25-1 to TRBJ1-1; D ambiguous. Trimming left V 7 bases short and J 1 base short, with 13 bases between. The CDR3 is 14 residues long. The V gene's germline CDR1 is MGHDK and CDR2 SYGVNS. The CDR3 here is CASTPRDTNTEAFF. The CDR3 nucleotides read TGTGCCAGCACCCCCAGAGACACGAACACTGAAGCTTTCTTT.

This chain uses TRBV27 with TRBJ1-1; possible D gene TRBD1, 5 bases. Trimming stripped 3 bases from V and 1 base from J, with 6 bases between. CDR1 and CDR2 from the germline V gene are MNHEY and SMNVEV (reference sequence). The CDR3 spans 13 residues. The CDR3 reads CASSFDRNTEAFF. The CDR3 DNA follows: TGTGCCAGCAGTTTCGACAGGAACACTGAAGCTTTCTTT.

This clone appeared a single time. The V and J genes are TRBV2 and TRBJ1-2; D might be TRBD1 (6 bases). The CDR3 extends over 15 amino acids. Trimming took off 4 bases at V and 4 bases at J, with 16 bases between the two ends. The germline V gene encodes CDR1 SNHLY and CDR2 FYNNEI. CDR3 region: CASSAERGGLYGYTF. The CDR3 DNA reads TGTGCCAGCAGTGCGGAGAGGGGGGGACTCTATGGCTACACCTTC.

This clone has just a few counts. The V call is TRBV30, the J call TRBJ1-5; 7 positions agree with TRBD1. The CDR3 loop spans 16 amino acids. Unmatched junction bases numbered 9, after V lost 2 bases and J lost 2 bases. Per germline, CDR1 GTSNPN and CDR2 SVGIG (reference sequence). CDR3 coding DNA: TGTGCCTGGAGTTCCTCCTCGGGACAGCGCAATCAGCCCCAGCATTTT. Its protein is CAWSSSSGQRNQPQHF.

The CDR3 protein is CASSVSGTTDEQFF. As DNA, the CDR3 is TGTGCCAGCAGCGTTAGCGGAACTACAGATGAGCAGTTCTTC. The chain recombines TRBV9 with TRBJ2-1, with D maybe TRBD2 (6 bases). Germline CDR1 is SGDLS and CDR2 is YYNGEE. V was cut by 2 bases and J by 8 bases, with 14 bases left in between. The CDR3 is 14 residues long.